Given below is one TCR beta chain in context. Its antigen is unknown. The data were obtained in a study of beta chain features in type 1 diabetes. Study results and limitations: Within each of all four CD4+ subsets, Type 1 diabetes patients had TCRB CDR3s that were moderately but significantly shorter.

With 0 bases removed from V and 2 bases from J, the gap between germline ends came to 10 bases. The CDR3 length is 15 residues. Germline CDR1 reads SGHRS; CDR2 reads YFSETQ. Investigators reverse transcribed all isolated RNA, so they sequenced expressed TCRB transcripts. TCRdb's copy holds only in-frame clones and misses some; the assay was immunoSEQ multiplex PCR. This sample has 300,000 to 350,000 clones, with 9.3% found just once. The sequenced sample consisted of central memory CD4+ T cells from blood. The chain has TRBV5-1 and TRBJ2-3; D unclear. The TCR was taken from a man younger than 40 with type 1 diabetes. DNA of the CDR3: TGCGCCAGCAGCTTGGATGCGTCTGACACAGATACGCAGTATTTT. This encodes CASSLDASDTDTQYF. The full variable domain, in which reference TRBV5-1 and TRBJ2-3 provide the parts outside the CDR3, is KAGVTQTPRYLIKTRGQQVTLSCSPISGHRSVSWYQQTPGQGLQFLFEYFSETQRNKGNFPGRFSGRQFSNSRSEMNVSTLELGDSALYLCASSLDASDTDTQYFGPGTRLTVL.